One T cell receptor beta chain is described in this entry. Seattle enrolled patients during active infection and tracked them longitudinally. Authors' data handling: How many nucleated cells were present was estimated from reference gene primer amplification. Clones were read by immunoSEQ multiplex PCR, and TCRdb kept only the in-frame ones, dropping some. D and trimming were read from the DNA, whereas the V and J calls and clone size are those reported in that table. The data show 200,000 to 250,000 clones, with 80% to 95% seen just once and 0.82% held by the top ten. The entry originates in a study of blood T cell repertoires in COVID-19. About the study: Both acute and convalescent COVID-19 samples were obtained from the United States, Italy and Spain. The analysed material was cDNA or gDNA that came from T cells, B-cell-depleted T cells, or PBMCs.

The V segment lost 7 bases and the J segment 7 bases; nucleotides outside the gene matches: 6. The germline V gene encodes CDR1 ENHRY and CDR2 SYGVKD. The CDR3 spans 13 residues. The sequenced sample consisted of peripheral blood. The receptor was derived from a man in his sixties with COVID-19, enrolled during active disease. The chain is built from TRBV10-3 and TRBJ2-1; 8 bases match TRBD2. The CDR3 spells CAITAGERNEQFF. In nucleotides, the CDR3 is TGTGCCATCACAGCGGGGGAGCGAAATGAGCAGTTCTTC.